This entry is about one T cell receptor (beta chain). The sample has other DNA sequences that encode this CDR3 too. Germline V gives CDR1 SGHRS, CDR2 YFSETQ. This CDR3 comprises 14 residues. V was cut by 0 bases and J by 2 bases, with 7 bases left in between. This sample was included in a study of control samples from healthy donors and cancer patients. Clones were sequenced by immunoSEQ multiplex PCR, and TCRdb holds only the in-frame ones, with some missing. The sample has 390,000 or so clones; 80% to 95% are singletons. The chain employs TRBV5-1 and TRBJ2-3; tentatively, D is TRBD1 or TRBD2 (5 bases each). This clonotype was obtained from a man aged 40-50 years with head and neck cancer. The material sequenced was PBMCs. This CDR3 reads CASSLGGTTDTQYF. As DNA, the CDR3 is TGCGCCAGCAGCTTGGGGGGGACCACAGATACGCAGTATTTT.